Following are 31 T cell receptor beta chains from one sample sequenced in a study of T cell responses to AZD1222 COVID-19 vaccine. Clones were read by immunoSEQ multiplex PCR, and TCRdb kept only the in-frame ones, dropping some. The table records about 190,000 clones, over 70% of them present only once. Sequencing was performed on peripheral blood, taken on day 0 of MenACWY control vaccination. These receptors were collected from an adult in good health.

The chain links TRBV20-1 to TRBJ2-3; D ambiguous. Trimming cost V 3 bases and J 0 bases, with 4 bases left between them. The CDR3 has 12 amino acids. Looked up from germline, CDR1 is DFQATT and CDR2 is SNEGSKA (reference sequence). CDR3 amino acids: CSASTSTDTQYF. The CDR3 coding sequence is TGCAGTGCTAGTACTAGCACAGATACGCAGTATTTT.

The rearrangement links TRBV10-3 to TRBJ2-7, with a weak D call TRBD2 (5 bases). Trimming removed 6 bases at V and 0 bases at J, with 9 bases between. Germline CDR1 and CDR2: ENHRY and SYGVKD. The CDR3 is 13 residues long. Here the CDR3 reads CAIRPGDSYEQYF. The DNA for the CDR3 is TGTGCCATCAGGCCCGGGGACTCCTACGAGCAGTACTTC.

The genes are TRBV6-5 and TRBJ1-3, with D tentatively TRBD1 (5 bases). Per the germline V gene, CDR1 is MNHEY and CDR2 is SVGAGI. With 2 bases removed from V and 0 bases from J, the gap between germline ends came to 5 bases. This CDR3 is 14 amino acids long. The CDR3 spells CASSYRGSGNTIYF. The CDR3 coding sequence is TGTGCCAGCAGTTACAGGGGCTCTGGAAACACCATATATTTT.

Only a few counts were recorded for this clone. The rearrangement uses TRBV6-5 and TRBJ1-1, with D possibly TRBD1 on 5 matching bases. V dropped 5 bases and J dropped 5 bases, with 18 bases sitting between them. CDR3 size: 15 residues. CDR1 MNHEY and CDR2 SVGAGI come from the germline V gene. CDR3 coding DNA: TGTGCCAGCAGTCCCGGAGGGGCAGGGAATACTGAAGCTTTCTTT. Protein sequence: CASSPGGAGNTEAFF.

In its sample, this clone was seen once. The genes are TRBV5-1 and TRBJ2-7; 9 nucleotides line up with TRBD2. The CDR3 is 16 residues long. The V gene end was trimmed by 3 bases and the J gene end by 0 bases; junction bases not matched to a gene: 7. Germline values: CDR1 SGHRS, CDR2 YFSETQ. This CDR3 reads CASSSASGTSSYEQYF. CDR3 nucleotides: TGCGCCAGCAGCTCCGCTAGCGGGACGAGCTCCTACGAGCAGTACTTC.

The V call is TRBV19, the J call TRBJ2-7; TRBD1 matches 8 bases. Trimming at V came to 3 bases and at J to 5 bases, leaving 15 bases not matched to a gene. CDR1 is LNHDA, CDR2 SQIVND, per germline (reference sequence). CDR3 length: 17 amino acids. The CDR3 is CASSILKTQGAEHEQYF. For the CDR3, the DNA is TGTGCCAGTAGTATCCTAAAAACCCAGGGGGCAGAACACGAGCAGTACTTC.

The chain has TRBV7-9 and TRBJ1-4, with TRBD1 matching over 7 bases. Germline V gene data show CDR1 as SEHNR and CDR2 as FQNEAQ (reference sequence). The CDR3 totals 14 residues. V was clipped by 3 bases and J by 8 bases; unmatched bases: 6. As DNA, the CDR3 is TGTGCCAGCAGCTTTAGGACAGGAGGCGAAAAACTGTTTTTT. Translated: CASSFRTGGEKLFF.

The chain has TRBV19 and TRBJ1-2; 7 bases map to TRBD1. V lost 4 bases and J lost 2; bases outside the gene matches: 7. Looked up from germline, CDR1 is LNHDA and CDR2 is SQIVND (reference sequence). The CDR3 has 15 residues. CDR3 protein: CASSTMTGRNYGYTF. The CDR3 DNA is TGTGCCAGTAGTACGATGACAGGGCGCAACTATGGCTACACCTTC.

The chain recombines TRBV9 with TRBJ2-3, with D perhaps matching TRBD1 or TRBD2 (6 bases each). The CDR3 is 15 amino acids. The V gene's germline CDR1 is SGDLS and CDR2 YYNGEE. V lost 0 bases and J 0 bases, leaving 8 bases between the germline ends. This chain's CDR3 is CASSVEGGSTDTQYF. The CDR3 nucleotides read TGTGCCAGCAGCGTAGAGGGGGGTAGCACAGATACGCAGTATTTT.

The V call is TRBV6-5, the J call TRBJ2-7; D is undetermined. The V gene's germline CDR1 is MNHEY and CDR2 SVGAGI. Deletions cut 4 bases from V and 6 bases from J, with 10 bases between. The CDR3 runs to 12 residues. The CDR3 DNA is TGTGCCAGCAGTTTCGCCGTCGGCGAGCAGTACTTC. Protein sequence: CASSFAVGEQYF.

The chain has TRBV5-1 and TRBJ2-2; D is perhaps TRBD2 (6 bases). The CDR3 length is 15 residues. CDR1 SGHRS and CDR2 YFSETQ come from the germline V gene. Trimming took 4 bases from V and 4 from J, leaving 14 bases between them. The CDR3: CASSLGGVFTGELFF. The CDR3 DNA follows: TGCGCCAGCAGCCTGGGCGGGGTTTTCACCGGGGAGCTGTTTTTT.

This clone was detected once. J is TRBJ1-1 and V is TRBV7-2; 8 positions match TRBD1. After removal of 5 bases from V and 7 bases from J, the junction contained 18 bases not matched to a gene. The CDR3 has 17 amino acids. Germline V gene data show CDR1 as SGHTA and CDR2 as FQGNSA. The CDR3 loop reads CASSLYTYPGQDNEAFF. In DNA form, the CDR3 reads TGTGCCAGCAGCCTTTATACCTACCCGGGACAGGACAATGAAGCTTTCTTT.

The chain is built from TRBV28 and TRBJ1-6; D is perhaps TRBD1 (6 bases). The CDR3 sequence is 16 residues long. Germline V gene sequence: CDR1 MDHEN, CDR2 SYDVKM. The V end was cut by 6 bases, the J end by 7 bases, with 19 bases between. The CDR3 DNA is TGTGCCAGCAGGATTCGCCTGGGGGGGCTGAATTCACCCCTCCACTTT. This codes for CASRIRLGGLNSPLHF.

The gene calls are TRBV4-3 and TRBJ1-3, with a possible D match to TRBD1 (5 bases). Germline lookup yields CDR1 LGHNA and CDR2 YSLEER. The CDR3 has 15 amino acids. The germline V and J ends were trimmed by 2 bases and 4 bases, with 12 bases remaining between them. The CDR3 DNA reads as TGCGCCAGCAGCCAAATCGAAGGGGCCGGAAACACCATATATTTT. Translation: CASSQIEGAGNTIYF.

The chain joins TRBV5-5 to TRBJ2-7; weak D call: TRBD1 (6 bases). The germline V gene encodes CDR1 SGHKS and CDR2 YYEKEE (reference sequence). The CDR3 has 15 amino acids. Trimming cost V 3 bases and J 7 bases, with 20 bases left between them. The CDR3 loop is CASSSYPGTNWEQYF. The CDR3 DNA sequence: TGTGCCAGCAGCTCATATCCCGGGACAAATTGGGAGCAGTACTTC.

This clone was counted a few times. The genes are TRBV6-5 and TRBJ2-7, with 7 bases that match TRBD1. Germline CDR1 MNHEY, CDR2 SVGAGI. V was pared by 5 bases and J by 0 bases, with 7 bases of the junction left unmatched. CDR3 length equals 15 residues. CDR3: CASSQQGSTSYEQYF. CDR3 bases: TGTGCCAGCAGTCAACAGGGGTCAACCTCCTACGAGCAGTACTTC.

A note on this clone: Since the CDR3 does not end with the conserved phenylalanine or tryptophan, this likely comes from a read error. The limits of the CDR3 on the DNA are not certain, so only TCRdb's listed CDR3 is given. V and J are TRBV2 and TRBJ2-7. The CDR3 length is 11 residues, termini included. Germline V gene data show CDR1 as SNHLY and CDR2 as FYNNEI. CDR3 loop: CASTLGLSCLA.

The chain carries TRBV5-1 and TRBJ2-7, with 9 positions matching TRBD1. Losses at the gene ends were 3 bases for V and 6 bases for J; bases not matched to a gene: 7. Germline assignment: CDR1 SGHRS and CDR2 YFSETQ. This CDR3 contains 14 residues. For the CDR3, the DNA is TGCGCCAGCAGCTCGGGACAGGGTAATTCCGAGCAGTACTTC. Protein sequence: CASSSGQGNSEQYF.

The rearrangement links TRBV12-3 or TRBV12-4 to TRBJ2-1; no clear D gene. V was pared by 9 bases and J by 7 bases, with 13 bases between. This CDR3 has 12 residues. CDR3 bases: TGTGCCAGTTTAAAGCTGCAAAATGAGCAGTTCTTC. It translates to CASLKLQNEQFF.

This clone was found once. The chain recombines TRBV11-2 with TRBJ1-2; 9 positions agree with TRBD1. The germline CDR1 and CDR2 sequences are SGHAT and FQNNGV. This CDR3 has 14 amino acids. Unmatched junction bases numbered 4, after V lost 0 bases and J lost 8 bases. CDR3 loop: CASSLDGTGKGYTF. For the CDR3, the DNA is TGTGCCAGCAGCTTAGACGGGACAGGGAAGGGCTACACCTTC.

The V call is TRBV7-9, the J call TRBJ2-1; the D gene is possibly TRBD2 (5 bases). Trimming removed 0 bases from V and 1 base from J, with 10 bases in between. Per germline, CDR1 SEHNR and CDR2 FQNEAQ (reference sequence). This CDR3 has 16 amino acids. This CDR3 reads CASSLALGSSYNEQFF. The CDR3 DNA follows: TGTGCCAGCAGCTTAGCACTGGGGAGTTCCTACAATGAGCAGTTCTTC.

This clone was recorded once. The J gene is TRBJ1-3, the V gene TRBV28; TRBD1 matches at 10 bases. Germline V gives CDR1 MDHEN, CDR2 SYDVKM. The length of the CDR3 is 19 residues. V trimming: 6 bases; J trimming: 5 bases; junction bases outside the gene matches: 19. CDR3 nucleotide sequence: TGTGCCAGCAGCACGCTGCTTCGTATAGACAGGGGGCGTAGAAACACCATATATTTT. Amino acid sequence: CASSTLLRIDRGRRNTIYF.

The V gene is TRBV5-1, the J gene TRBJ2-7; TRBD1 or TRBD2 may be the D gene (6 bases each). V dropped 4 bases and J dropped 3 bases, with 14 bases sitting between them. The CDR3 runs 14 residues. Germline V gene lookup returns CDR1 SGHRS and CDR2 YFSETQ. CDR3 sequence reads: CASSRGDTYYEQYF. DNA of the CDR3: TGCGCCAGCAGCCGCGGGGACACCTACTACGAGCAGTACTTC.

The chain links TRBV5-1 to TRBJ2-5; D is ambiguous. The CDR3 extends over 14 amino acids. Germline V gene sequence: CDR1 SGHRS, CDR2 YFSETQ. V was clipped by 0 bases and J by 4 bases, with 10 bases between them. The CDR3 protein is CASSLEAARETQYF. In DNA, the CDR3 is TGCGCCAGCAGCTTGGAAGCCGCACGAGAGACCCAGTACTTC. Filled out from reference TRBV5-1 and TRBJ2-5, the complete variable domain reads KAGVTQTPRYLIKTRGQQVTLSCSPISGHRSVSWYQQTPGQGLQFLFEYFSETQRNKGNFPGRFSGRQFSNSRSEMNVSTLELGDSALYLCASSLEAARETQYFGPGTRLLVL.

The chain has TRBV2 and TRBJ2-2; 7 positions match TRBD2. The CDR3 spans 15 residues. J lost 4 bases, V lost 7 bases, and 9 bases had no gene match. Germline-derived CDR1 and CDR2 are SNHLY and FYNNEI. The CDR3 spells CASTPLAVTTGELFF. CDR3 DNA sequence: TGTGCCAGCACCCCCCTAGCGGTTACCACCGGGGAGCTGTTTTTT.

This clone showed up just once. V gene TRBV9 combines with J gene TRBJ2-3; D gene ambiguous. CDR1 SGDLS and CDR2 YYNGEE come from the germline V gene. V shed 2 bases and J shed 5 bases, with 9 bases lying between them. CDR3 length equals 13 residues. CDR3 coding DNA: TGTGCCAGCAGCGTCTTTTCGGAAGATACGCAGTATTTT. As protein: CASSVFSEDTQYF.

CDR3 nucleotide sequence: TGTGCCAGCTCACCAAGGACAGACTCCTACGAGCAGTACTTC. This sequence encodes CASSPRTDSYEQYF. This chain uses TRBV18 with TRBJ2-7; the D gene is possibly TRBD1 (6 bases). V was cut by 2 bases and J by 0 bases, with 8 bases left in between. This CDR3 is 14 amino acids long. Per germline, CDR1 KGHSH and CDR2 LQKENI.

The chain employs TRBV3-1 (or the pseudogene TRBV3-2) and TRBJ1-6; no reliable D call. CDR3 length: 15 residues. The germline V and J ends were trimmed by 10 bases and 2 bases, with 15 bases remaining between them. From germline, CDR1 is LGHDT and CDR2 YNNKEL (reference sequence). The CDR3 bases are TGTGCCACCACGACGAACAGCACCTATAATTCACCCCTCCACTTT. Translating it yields CATTTNSTYNSPLHF.

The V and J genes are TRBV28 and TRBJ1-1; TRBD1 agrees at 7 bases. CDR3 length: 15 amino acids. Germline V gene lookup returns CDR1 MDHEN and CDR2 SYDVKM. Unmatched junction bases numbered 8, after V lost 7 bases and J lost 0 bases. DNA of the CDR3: TGTGCCAGCAAAGGATGGGACAGACTGAACACTGAAGCTTTCTTT. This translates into CASKGWDRLNTEAFF.

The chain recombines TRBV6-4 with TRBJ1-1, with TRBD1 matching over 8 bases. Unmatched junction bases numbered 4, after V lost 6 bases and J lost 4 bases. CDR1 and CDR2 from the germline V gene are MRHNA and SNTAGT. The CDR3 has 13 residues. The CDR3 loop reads CASSPGGGTEAFF. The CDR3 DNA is TGTGCCAGCAGCCCAGGGGGCGGCACTGAAGCTTTCTTT.

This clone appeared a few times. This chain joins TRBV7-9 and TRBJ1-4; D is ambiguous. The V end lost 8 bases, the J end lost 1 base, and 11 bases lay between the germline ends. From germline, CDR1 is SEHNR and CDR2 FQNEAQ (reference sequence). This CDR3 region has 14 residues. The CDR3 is CASRRPGTNEKLFF. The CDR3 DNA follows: TGTGCCAGCCGACGTCCAGGAACTAATGAAAAACTGTTTTTT.